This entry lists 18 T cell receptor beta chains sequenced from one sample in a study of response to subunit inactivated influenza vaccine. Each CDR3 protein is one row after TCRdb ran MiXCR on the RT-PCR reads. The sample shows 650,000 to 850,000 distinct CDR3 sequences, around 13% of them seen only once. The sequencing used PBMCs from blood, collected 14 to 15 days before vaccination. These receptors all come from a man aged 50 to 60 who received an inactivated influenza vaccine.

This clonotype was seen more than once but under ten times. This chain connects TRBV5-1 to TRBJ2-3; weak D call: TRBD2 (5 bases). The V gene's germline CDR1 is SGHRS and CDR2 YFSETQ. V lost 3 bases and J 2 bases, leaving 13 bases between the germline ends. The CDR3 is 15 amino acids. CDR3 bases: TGCGCCAGCAGCTGGCGTGAGGGCTCCACAGATACGCAGTATTTT. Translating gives CASSWREGSTDTQYF.

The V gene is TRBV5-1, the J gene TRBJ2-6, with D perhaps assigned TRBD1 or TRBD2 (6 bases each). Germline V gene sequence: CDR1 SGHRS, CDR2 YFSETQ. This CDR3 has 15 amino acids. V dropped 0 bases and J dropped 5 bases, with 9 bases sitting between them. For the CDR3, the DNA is TGCGCCAGCAGCTTGGAGGGGGGAAGGGCCAACGTCCTGACTTTC. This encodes CASSLEGGRANVLTF.

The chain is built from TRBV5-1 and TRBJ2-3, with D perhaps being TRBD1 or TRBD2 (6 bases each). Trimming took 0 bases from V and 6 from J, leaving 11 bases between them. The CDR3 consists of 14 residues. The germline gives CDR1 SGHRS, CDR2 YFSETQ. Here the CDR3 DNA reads TGCGCCAGCAGCTTGGAAGGGGGGTTCGATACGCAGTATTTT. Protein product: CASSLEGGFDTQYF.

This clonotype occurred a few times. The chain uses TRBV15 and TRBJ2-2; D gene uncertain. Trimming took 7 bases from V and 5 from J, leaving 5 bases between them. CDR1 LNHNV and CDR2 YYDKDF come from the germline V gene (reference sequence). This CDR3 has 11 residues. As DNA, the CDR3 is TGTGCCACCACCCATACCGGGGAGCTGTTTTTT. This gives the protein CATTHTGELFF.

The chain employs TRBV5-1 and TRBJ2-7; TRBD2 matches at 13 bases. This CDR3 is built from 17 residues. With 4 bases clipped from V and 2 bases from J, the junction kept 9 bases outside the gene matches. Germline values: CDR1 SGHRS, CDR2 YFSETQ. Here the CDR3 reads CASSTGTSGITTYEQYF. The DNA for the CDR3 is TGCGCCAGCAGCACAGGGACTAGCGGGATAACTACCTACGAGCAGTACTTC.

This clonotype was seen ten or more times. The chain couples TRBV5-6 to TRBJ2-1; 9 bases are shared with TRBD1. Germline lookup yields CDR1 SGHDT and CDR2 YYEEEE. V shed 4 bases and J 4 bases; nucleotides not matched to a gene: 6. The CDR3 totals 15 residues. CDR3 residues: CASSQGQGTYNEQFF. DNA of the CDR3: TGTGCCAGCAGCCAGGGACAGGGAACATACAATGAGCAGTTCTTC.

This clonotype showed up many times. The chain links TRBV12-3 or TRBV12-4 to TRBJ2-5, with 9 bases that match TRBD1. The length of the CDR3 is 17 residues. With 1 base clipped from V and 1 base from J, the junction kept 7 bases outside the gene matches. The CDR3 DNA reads TGTGCCAGCAGTTTAGGGTATACAGGGGGCCTCCAAGAGACCCAGTACTTC. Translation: CASSLGYTGGLQETQYF.

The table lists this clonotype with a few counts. The CDR3 sequence: CASSLSIRETQYF. The CDR3 region has the DNA TGTGCCAGCAGCTTATCTATCCGGGAGACCCAGTACTTC. This rearrangement joins TRBV11-2 to TRBJ2-5; D gene ambiguous. This CDR3 comprises 13 residues. Trimming shortened V by 2 bases and J by 5 bases, and 9 bases separated the two germline ends. Germline V CDR1 and CDR2: SGHAT, FQNNGV.

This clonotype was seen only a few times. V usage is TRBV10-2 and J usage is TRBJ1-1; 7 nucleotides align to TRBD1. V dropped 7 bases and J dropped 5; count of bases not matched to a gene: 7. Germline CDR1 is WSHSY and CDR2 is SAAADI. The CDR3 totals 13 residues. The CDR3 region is CASMWQGGTEAFF. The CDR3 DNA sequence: TGCGCCAGCATGTGGCAGGGGGGTACTGAAGCTTTCTTT.

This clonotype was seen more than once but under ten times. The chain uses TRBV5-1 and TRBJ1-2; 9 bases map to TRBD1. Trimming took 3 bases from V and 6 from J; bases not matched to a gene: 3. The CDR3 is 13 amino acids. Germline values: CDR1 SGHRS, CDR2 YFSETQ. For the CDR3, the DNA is TGCGCCAGCAGCTGGGGACAGGGAGATGGCTACACCTTC. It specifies CASSWGQGDGYTF.

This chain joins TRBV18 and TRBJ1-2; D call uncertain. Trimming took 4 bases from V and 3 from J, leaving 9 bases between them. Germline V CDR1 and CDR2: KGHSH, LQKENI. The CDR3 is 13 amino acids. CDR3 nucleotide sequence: TGTGCCAGCTCACTCAGACAAGACTATGGCTACACCTTC. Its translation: CASSLRQDYGYTF.

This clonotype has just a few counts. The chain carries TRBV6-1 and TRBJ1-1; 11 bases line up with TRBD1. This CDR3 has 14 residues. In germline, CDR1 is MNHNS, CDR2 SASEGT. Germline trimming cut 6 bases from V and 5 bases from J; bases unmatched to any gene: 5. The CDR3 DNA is TGTGCCAGCAGAGTCGGGACAGGGGGAACTGAAGCTTTCTTT. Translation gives CASRVGTGGTEAFF.

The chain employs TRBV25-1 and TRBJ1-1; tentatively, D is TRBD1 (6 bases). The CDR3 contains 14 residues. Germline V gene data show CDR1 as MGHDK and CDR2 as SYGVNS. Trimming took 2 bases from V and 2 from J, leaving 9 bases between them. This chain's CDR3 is CASSETGYNTEAFF. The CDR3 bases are TGTGCCAGCAGTGAAACAGGGTATAACACTGAAGCTTTCTTT.

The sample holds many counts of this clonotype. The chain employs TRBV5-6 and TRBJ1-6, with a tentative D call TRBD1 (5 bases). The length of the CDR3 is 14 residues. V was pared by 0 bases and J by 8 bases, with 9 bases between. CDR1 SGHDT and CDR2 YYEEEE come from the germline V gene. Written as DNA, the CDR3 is TGTGCCAGCAGCTTGGAAAGGGGAGATTCACCCCTCCACTTT. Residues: CASSLERGDSPLHF.

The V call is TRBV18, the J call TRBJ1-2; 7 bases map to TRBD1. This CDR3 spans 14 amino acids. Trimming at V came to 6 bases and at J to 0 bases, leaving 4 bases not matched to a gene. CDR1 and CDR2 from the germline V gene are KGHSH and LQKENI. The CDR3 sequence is CASSRQGSNYGYTF. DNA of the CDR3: TGTGCCAGCTCCCGACAGGGTTCTAACTATGGCTACACCTTC.

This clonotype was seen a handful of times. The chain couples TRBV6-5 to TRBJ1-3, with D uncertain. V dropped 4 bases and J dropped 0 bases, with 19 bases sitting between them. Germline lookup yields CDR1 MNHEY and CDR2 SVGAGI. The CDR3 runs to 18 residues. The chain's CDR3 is CASSFTHSQPISGNTIYF. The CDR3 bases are TGTGCCAGCAGTTTTACTCACAGCCAGCCGATCTCTGGAAACACCATATATTTT.

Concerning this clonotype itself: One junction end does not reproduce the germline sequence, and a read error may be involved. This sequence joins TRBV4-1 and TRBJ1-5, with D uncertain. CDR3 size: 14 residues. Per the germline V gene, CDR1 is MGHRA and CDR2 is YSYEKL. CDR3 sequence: CASSQDHIRQPRHF. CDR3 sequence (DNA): TGCGCCAGCAGCCAAGATCATATACGTCAGCCCCGGCATTTT.

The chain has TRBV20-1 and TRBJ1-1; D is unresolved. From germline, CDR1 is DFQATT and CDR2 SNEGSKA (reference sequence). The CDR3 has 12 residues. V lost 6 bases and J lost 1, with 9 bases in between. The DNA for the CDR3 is TGCAGTGCCGAAGGGAGGAACACTGAAGCTTTCTTT. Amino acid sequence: CSAEGRNTEAFF.